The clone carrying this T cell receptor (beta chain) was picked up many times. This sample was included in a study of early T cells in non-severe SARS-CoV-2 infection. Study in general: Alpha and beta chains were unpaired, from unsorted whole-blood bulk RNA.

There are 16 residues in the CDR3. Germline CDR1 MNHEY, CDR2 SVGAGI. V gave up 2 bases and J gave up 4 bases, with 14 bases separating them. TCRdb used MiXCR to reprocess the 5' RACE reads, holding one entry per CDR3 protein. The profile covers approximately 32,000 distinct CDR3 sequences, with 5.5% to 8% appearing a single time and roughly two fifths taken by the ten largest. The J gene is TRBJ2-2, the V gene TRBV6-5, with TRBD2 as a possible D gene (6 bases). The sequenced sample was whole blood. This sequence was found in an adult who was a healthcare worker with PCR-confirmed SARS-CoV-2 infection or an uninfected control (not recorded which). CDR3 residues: CASSYRPGLLTGELFF. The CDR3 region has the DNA TGTGCCAGCAGTTACAGACCGGGACTCCTCACCGGGGAGCTGTTTTTT.